The 2 T cell receptor beta chains in this list originate from one sample, sequenced in a study of cytomegalovirus exposure and HLA in healthy donors. Researchers ran the PCR with 60 Vbeta and 13 Jbeta primers. Method: immunoSEQ multiplex PCR; TCRdb's copy keeps in-frame clones and lacks some. The table has about 140,000 clones, around 77% seen once. Sample: PBMCs. Receptors originate from a man between 18 and 35 years old in good health and CMV-seronegative.

This clone was seen just once. The V and J genes are TRBV6-1 and TRBJ1-2; TRBD1 might be the D (6 bases). Germline assignment: CDR1 MNHNS and CDR2 SASEGT. Trimming stripped 6 bases from V and 0 bases from J, with 14 bases between. The CDR3 sequence is 15 residues long. The CDR3, as DNA: TGTGCCAGCAGCAAATACAGGGCTCCTAACTATGGCTACACCTTC. It specifies CASSKYRAPNYGYTF.

This chain connects TRBV7-6 to TRBJ2-2; D is possibly TRBD1 (6 bases). V was trimmed by 6 bases and J by 5 bases, leaving 16 bases between them. The germline V gene has CDR1 SGHVS and CDR2 FNYEAQ. This CDR3 has 15 amino acids. CDR3 sequence reads: CASSPGTPFTGELFF. CDR3 coding DNA: TGTGCCAGCAGTCCCGGGACACCCTTTACCGGGGAGCTGTTTTTT.